This record concerns one TCR beta chain sequence. Trimming cost V 8 bases and J 4 bases, with 15 bases left between them. The CDR3 sequence is 14 residues long. Per germline, CDR1 LNHDA and CDR2 SQIVND (reference sequence). This record belongs to a study of T cell changes during pregnancy in multiple sclerosis. Profiling relied on immunoSEQ multiplex PCR, and the TCRdb table lists in-frame clones only, not all of them. The sample records about 66,000 clones, over 75% being singletons. The chain joins TRBV19 to TRBJ2-4, with D unclear. This sequence was found in a female donor with multiple sclerosis, enrolled in a pregnancy study. The specimen was CD8+ T cells from peripheral blood mononuclear cells, collected before pregnancy. The CDR3 protein is CASSTWAGKNIQYF. CDR3 coding DNA: TGTGCCAGTTCAACATGGGCAGGTAAAAACATTCAGTACTTC.